This entry lists 10 T cell receptor beta chains sequenced from one sample in a study of blood T cell repertoires in COVID-19. Clones were sequenced by immunoSEQ multiplex PCR, and TCRdb holds only the in-frame ones, with some missing. Altogether 110,000 or so clones are present, around 80% being singletons, with the ten largest covering 2.5% to 3%. Sequenced sample: peripheral blood. These receptors all come from a man in his fifties or sixties with acute or convalescent COVID-19.

This clone has only one observation. This chain links TRBV5-6 with TRBJ2-7, with D tentatively TRBD2 (5 bases). Trimming cost V 6 bases and J 3 bases, with 16 bases left between them. The CDR3 sequence is 14 residues long. Germline values: CDR1 SGHDT, CDR2 YYEEEE. Written as DNA, the CDR3 is TGTGCCAGCATACCAGGCCCAGGAGGCTACGAGCAGTACTTC. This encodes CASIPGPGGYEQYF.

This chain joins TRBV9 and TRBJ2-5; the match to TRBD2 covers 12 bases. In germline, CDR1 is SGDLS, CDR2 YYNGEE. V trimming: 4 bases; J trimming: 6 bases; junction bases outside the gene matches: 7. CDR3 size: 15 residues. The CDR3 region is CASSPLAGGDQTQYF. Here the CDR3 DNA reads TGTGCCAGCAGCCCCCTAGCGGGAGGGGACCAGACCCAGTACTTC.

This clone was seen only a few times. The CDR3 region is CATSRGGQGGTEAFF. CDR3 in DNA: TGTGCCACCAGCAGAGGAGGGCAGGGAGGTACTGAAGCTTTCTTT. The chain employs TRBV15 and TRBJ1-1, with D possibly matching TRBD1 (5 bases). There are 15 residues in the CDR3. Trimming removed 1 base at V and 5 bases at J, with 14 bases between. Germline V gives CDR1 LNHNV, CDR2 YYDKDF (reference sequence). The full variable domain, completed using reference TRBV15 and TRBJ1-1, is DAMVIQNPRYQVTQFGKPVTLSCSQTLNHNVMYWYQQKSSQAPKLLFHYYDKDFNNEADTPDNFQSRRPNTSFCFLDIRSPGLGDTAMYLCATSRGGQGGTEAFFGQGTRLTVV.

This clone was counted once. The chain employs TRBV6-5 and TRBJ2-7, with a tentative D call TRBD2 (5 bases). Trimming shortened V by 10 bases and J by 3 bases, and 13 bases separated the two germline ends. Germline CDR1 reads MNHEY; CDR2 reads SVGAGI. The CDR3 spans 12 residues. The CDR3 protein is CATTEDHYEQYF. The CDR3 DNA reads as TGTGCCACAACGGAGGACCACTACGAGCAGTACTTC.

This rearrangement joins TRBV11-2 to TRBJ1-1; D unclear. Germline V gene data show CDR1 as SGHAT and CDR2 as FQNNGV. There are 15 residues in the CDR3. Trimming took off 1 base at V and 1 base at J, with 10 bases between the two ends. The CDR3 DNA follows: TGTGCCAGCAGCTTAGTTGTGGAGGGGAACACTGAAGCTTTCTTT. It is translated as CASSLVVEGNTEAFF.

The sample holds a few counts of this clone. The chain joins TRBV27 to TRBJ1-2, with D possibly matching TRBD1 (5 bases). Germline V gene lookup returns CDR1 MNHEY and CDR2 SMNVEV (reference sequence). V dropped 4 bases and J dropped 5 bases, with 11 bases sitting between them. CDR3 length equals 13 residues. The CDR3, as DNA: TGTGCCAGCAGTTCGAACAGACAGTATGGCTACACCTTC. Translation: CASSSNRQYGYTF.

The chain links TRBV29-1 to TRBJ2-5; D is perhaps TRBD1 (5 bases). The CDR3 is 13 residues long. V was pared by 0 bases and J by 5 bases, with 10 bases between. The germline V gene encodes CDR1 SQVTM and CDR2 ANQGSEA. CDR3 sequence: CSVEDSAGETQYF. In DNA form, the CDR3 reads TGCAGCGTTGAAGATTCGGCAGGGGAGACCCAGTACTTC.

The chain couples TRBV7-9 to TRBJ2-1, with 7 positions matching TRBD1. The ends lost 5 bases at V and 2 bases at J; junction bases unmatched: 3. This CDR3 spans 14 amino acids. Germline CDR1 SEHNR, CDR2 FQNEAQ (reference sequence). CDR3 residues: CASSGQATYNEQFF. The CDR3 nucleotides are TGTGCCAGCAGCGGACAGGCAACCTACAATGAGCAGTTCTTC.

The V call is TRBV28, the J call TRBJ1-2; 10 bases match TRBD1. Germline loops: CDR1 MDHEN, CDR2 SYDVKM. The V segment lost 6 bases and the J segment 3 bases; nucleotides outside the gene matches: 4. The CDR3 has 14 residues. The CDR3 nucleotides are TGTGCCAGCAGAGGGACAGGGGCCGACTATGGCTACACCTTC. It is translated as CASRGTGADYGYTF.

The V gene is TRBV5-8, the J gene TRBJ2-6, with TRBD1 identical over 8 bases. The CDR3 loop spans 19 amino acids. Trimming removed 0 bases from V and 2 bases from J; junction bases left unmatched: 10. Germline lookup yields CDR1 SGHTS and CDR2 YDEGEE. The CDR3 sequence: CASSLGTGGMETGANVLTF. DNA of the CDR3: TGTGCCAGCAGCTTGGGTACAGGGGGAATGGAGACTGGGGCCAACGTCCTGACTTTC.